The clone carrying this TCR beta chain was seen at least ten times. What it recognizes is unknown. Germline V gene lookup returns CDR1 SNHLY and CDR2 FYNNEI. The CDR3 is made up of 13 amino acids. Trimming took 8 bases from V and 4 from J; bases not matched to a gene: 7. This record belongs to a study of regulatory T cells in long-lasting Graves disease. Study outcomes and limitations: Persistent disease was associated with favored TRBV28 usage and with favored use of TRBJ1-2 and TRBJ2-5.

The time point was: persistent/refractory GD, antithyroid drugs over 5 years with positive TRAb. PBMC-extracted RNA yielded the TCR library. Combining iRepertoire HTBI primers with Arm-PCR of CDR3 regions, the authors built TCR beta libraries. Per the original methods: Sample data revealed about 62 TRBV and more than 13 TRBJ segments. TCRdb ran MiXCR on the multiplex PCR reads and lists one entry per CDR3 protein. For this entry, the V and J calls and clone size follow TCRdb and not the study's own pipeline. The sample lists 400,000 or so distinct CDR3 sequences, around 20% occurring once. The chain links TRBV2 to TRBJ1-2, with 7 bases fitting TRBD1. This specimen consisted of peripheral blood mononuclear cells (PBMCs), obtained when the disease was refractory, from a patient treated with antithyroid drugs. The clonotype was recovered from a female donor with Graves disease. Written as DNA, the CDR3 is TGTGCCAGCTGCAGGGACAGTGCCTATGGCTACACCTTC. It translates to CASCRDSAYGYTF.